A single sample is the source of the 29 T cell receptor beta chains below, sequenced in a study of response to subunit inactivated influenza vaccine. MiXCR, applied by TCRdb to the RT-PCR reads, yields one record per CDR3 protein. The data hold some 850,000 distinct CDR3 sequences, with around a sixth observed a single time. The sequencing here drew on PBMCs from blood, taken roughly 5 days after vaccination. These receptors were collected from a man between 50 and 59 years old who received an inactivated influenza vaccine.

This clonotype showed up just a few times. This chain uses TRBV20-1 with TRBJ2-5, with D possibly matching TRBD1 (5 bases). This CDR3 contains 13 residues. Between the trimmed V and J ends, which lost 5 bases and 10 bases, there was a span of 20 bases. Germline V gene data show CDR1 as DFQATT and CDR2 as SNEGSKA (reference sequence). The CDR3 DNA reads as TGCAGTGCTTCTGACAGTATACAAGGCGGCCAGTACTTC. The encoded protein is CSASDSIQGGQYF.

The chain carries TRBV27 and TRBJ2-5; D gene uncertain. The germline V gene has CDR1 MNHEY and CDR2 SMNVEV (reference sequence). The germline V and J ends were trimmed by 3 bases and 4 bases, with 9 bases remaining between them. CDR3 length: 13 amino acids. CDR3 DNA: TGTGCCAGCAGTTTTGGCGATGGAGAGACCCAGTACTTC. The encoded protein is CASSFGDGETQYF.

This clonotype was detected a few times. The chain is built from TRBV20-1 and TRBJ1-5; no reliable D call. The CDR3 totals 12 residues. Trimming took 1 base from V and 4 from J, leaving 5 bases between them. The V gene's germline CDR1 is DFQATT and CDR2 SNEGSKA (reference sequence). CDR3 in DNA: TGCAGTGCTAGAGGCCTAAATCAGCCCCAGCATTTT. Encoded protein: CSARGLNQPQHF.

The rearrangement uses TRBV9 and TRBJ2-1; 12 bases align to TRBD2. Germline loops: CDR1 SGDLS, CDR2 YYNGEE. This CDR3 region has 22 residues. Trimming removed 0 bases from V and 1 base from J; junction bases left unmatched: 17. DNA for the CDR3: TGTGCCAGCAGCGTAGGGCTAGCGGGAGGGCCGCTTCCTATCGCATCCTACAATGAGCAGTTCTTC. The encoded protein is CASSVGLAGGPLPIASYNEQFF.

This clonotype was found many times. The DNA of the CDR3 is TGTGCCAGCAGCCAAGACATAGGGACAGACTATGGCTACACCTTC. This gives the protein CASSQDIGTDYGYTF. The rearrangement joins TRBV4-2 to TRBJ1-2; 7 bases match TRBD1. This CDR3 region has 15 residues. The trim removed 0 bases at V and 3 bases at J, leaving 4 bases unmatched. Germline CDR1 LGHNA, CDR2 YNFKEQ.

The J gene is TRBJ2-5, the V gene TRBV10-1; possible D gene TRBD2, 6 bases. The CDR3 length is 16 residues. The V end lost 7 bases, the J end lost 3 bases, and 21 bases lay between the germline ends. Germline CDR1 and CDR2: WNHNN and SYGVQD (reference sequence). In nucleotides, the CDR3 is TGCGCCAGCAACCGATATAGCGGAGCCCTTGAAGAGACCCAGTACTTC. As protein: CASNRYSGALEETQYF.

This clonotype was counted a few times. The rearrangement uses TRBV4-3 and TRBJ2-2; TRBD2 agrees at 8 bases. CDR1 LGHNA and CDR2 YSLEER come from the germline V gene. This CDR3 has 16 residues. J was trimmed by 3 bases and V by 4 bases; bases with no gene match: 7. The CDR3 loop is CASSPEAGAYTGELFF. In DNA, the CDR3 is TGCGCCAGCAGCCCTGAAGCGGGGGCATACACCGGGGAGCTGTTTTTT.

The chain couples TRBV6-5 to TRBJ2-7; unclear D gene. The germline CDR1 and CDR2 sequences are MNHEY and SVGAGI. The CDR3 covers 13 residues. With 2 bases removed from V and 0 bases from J, the gap between germline ends came to 5 bases. In DNA, the CDR3 is TGTGCCAGCAGTTACGGGATCTCCTACGAGCAGTACTTC. This codes for CASSYGISYEQYF.

V usage is TRBV29-1 and J usage is TRBJ2-3, with 13 bases matching TRBD2. CDR3 size: 14 residues. The trim removed 6 bases at V and 5 bases at J, leaving 5 bases unmatched. The germline CDR1 and CDR2 sequences are SQVTM and ANQGSEA. CDR3 in amino acids: CSVRTSGRIDTQYF. The DNA of the CDR3 is TGCAGCGTGCGGACTAGCGGGAGAATAGATACGCAGTATTTT.

Many counts were recorded for this clonotype. The chain carries TRBV28 and TRBJ2-3, with TRBD1 matching over 10 bases. Germline CDR1 and CDR2: MDHEN and SYDVKM. V lost 8 bases and J lost 4; bases outside the gene matches: 3. CDR3 length equals 13 residues. The CDR3 is CASGTGDPDTQYF. The CDR3 region has the DNA TGTGCCAGCGGGACAGGGGATCCAGATACGCAGTATTTT.

The rearrangement uses TRBV5-4 and TRBJ2-1; TRBD2 aligns across 12 bases. Looked up from germline, CDR1 is SGHNT and CDR2 is YYREEE (reference sequence). With 4 bases clipped from V and 2 bases from J, the junction kept 4 bases outside the gene matches. The CDR3 extends over 16 amino acids. The CDR3 sequence: CASSMGTSGPYNEQFF. CDR3 bases: TGTGCCAGCAGCATGGGGACTAGCGGGCCCTACAATGAGCAGTTCTTC.

The chain uses TRBV9 and TRBJ1-1; 7 bases align to TRBD1. This CDR3 has 15 amino acids. V was pared by 4 bases and J by 6 bases, with 12 bases of the junction left unmatched. The germline CDR1 and CDR2 sequences are SGDLS and YYNGEE. CDR3 sequence reads: CASSQKQGWSAEAFF. CDR3 nucleotides: TGTGCCAGCAGCCAAAAACAGGGGTGGAGCGCTGAAGCTTTCTTT.

The sample holds a few counts of this clonotype. The CDR3: CAIKREGLWNEQFF. As DNA, the CDR3 is TGTGCCATCAAGCGGGAGGGTTTATGGAATGAGCAGTTCTTC. The rearrangement links TRBV28 to TRBJ2-1; 10 bases match TRBD2. Germline V gene sequence: CDR1 MDHEN, CDR2 SYDVKM. The CDR3 sequence is 14 residues long. Trimming cost V 10 bases and J 7 bases; bases outside gene matches: 10.

This clonotype was counted ten times or more. The chain joins TRBV12-3 or TRBV12-4 to TRBJ1-5; perhaps TRBD1 as D (5 bases). V was shortened by 4 bases and J by 2 bases, with 12 bases between the two germline ends. The CDR3 consists of 15 residues. The DNA for the CDR3 is TGTGCCAGCAGTTCCGGGGGAATCGGCAATCAGCCCCAGCATTTT. It encodes CASSSGGIGNQPQHF.

The sample holds a few counts of this clonotype. V is TRBV30 and J is TRBJ2-7; 9 bases map to TRBD1. Germline V gives CDR1 GTSNPN, CDR2 SVGIG (reference sequence). The CDR3 is made up of 15 amino acids. The DNA for the CDR3 is TGTGCAACGGGACGAGGGACAGGGATTATCTACGAGCAGTACTTC. Translated, it gives CATGRGTGIIYEQYF.

Only a few counts were recorded for this clonotype. This chain connects TRBV12-3 or TRBV12-4 to TRBJ2-1, with 7 positions matching TRBD2. J lost 6 bases, V lost 7 bases, and 18 bases had no gene match. This CDR3 has 17 amino acids. In DNA, the CDR3 is TGTGCCAGCATCCCTTTCTCACTAGCGAGGGGCAGCAATGAGCAGTTCTTC. Its protein is CASIPFSLARGSNEQFF.

This sequence joins TRBV4-1 and TRBJ2-2; TRBD2 aligns across 14 bases. V trimming: 4 bases; J trimming: 4 bases; junction bases outside the gene matches: 17. CDR1 and CDR2 from the germline V gene are MGHRA and YSYEKL. The CDR3 consists of 21 residues. The CDR3 DNA sequence: TGCGCCAGCAGCCGCCGAACCGGGACTAGCGGGAGACCACGGGTCACCGGGGAGCTGTTTTTT. It is translated as CASSRRTGTSGRPRVTGELFF.

The chain joins TRBV14 to TRBJ2-1, with TRBD2 matching over 14 bases. With V trimmed by 3 bases and J by 12 bases, 7 bases remained unmatched. The length of the CDR3 is 15 residues. Germline CDR1 SGHDN, CDR2 FVKESK. The CDR3 DNA follows: TGTGCCAGCAGCCAGACTAGCGGGAGGGCCTTTGCGCAGTTCTTC. It yields the protein CASSQTSGRAFAQFF.

In DNA, the CDR3 is TGTGCCAGCAGAGGGACAGGGACGCGGGAGCAGTACTTC. Its protein is CASRGTGTREQYF. The genes are TRBV6-1 and TRBJ2-7; 9 bases match TRBD1. The CDR3 is 13 amino acids. Germline loops: CDR1 MNHNS, CDR2 SASEGT. V was clipped by 6 bases and J by 7 bases; unmatched bases: 7.

In this sample, this clonotype turned up a few times. The chain's CDR3 is CASSLTIGTGPSGSPLHF. The DNA for the CDR3 is TGTGCCAGCAGCTTAACGATCGGGACAGGTCCCTCGGGTTCACCCCTCCACTTT. The J gene is TRBJ1-6, the V gene TRBV7-6; 8 positions agree with TRBD1. The V segment lost 2 bases and the J segment 9 bases; nucleotides outside the gene matches: 15. CDR1 is SGHVS and CDR2 is FNYEAQ in the germline V gene. This CDR3 is built from 18 residues.

J is TRBJ2-7 and V is TRBV7-2; the D is unclear. The germline CDR1 and CDR2 sequences are SGHTA and FQGNSA. Trimming cost V 1 base and J 0 bases, with 10 bases left between them. The CDR3 has 15 amino acids. The CDR3 coding sequence is TGTGCCAGCAGCTTAGGCGGAACGACCTCCTACGAGCAGTACTTC. Translated: CASSLGGTTSYEQYF.

The genes are TRBV6-5 and TRBJ1-1; possible D gene TRBD1, 6 bases. CDR1 and CDR2 (germline): MNHEY, SVGAGI. The CDR3 is made up of 12 amino acids. Trimming left V 4 bases short and J 6 bases short, with 9 bases between. DNA of the CDR3: TGTGCCAGCAGTTCAGGGGATTCTGAAGCTTTCTTT. Translated, it gives CASSSGDSEAFF.

The chain carries TRBV7-8 and TRBJ2-5, with 7 bases aligning to TRBD1. The J segment lost 5 bases and the V segment lost 6 bases, leaving 12 bases of the junction unmatched. Germline V gives CDR1 SGHVS, CDR2 FQNEAQ. The CDR3 is made up of 15 amino acids. The CDR3 nucleotides read TGTGCCAGCAGTCCCACAGGGGCCCCGAGGGAGACCCAGTACTTC. The encoded protein is CASSPTGAPRETQYF.

V gene TRBV5-1 combines with J gene TRBJ2-1, with 9 bases identical to TRBD2. The CDR3 totals 16 residues. The J segment lost 7 bases and the V segment lost 2 bases, leaving 10 bases of the junction unmatched. CDR1 SGHRS and CDR2 YFSETQ come from the germline V gene. Here the CDR3 DNA reads TGCGCCAGCAGCTTTGCGCGGGGGGGCCGCTATAATGAGCAGTTCTTC. Its translation is CASSFARGGRYNEQFF.

The V gene is TRBV20-1, the J gene TRBJ2-1, with 11 bases matching TRBD2. This CDR3 spans 14 amino acids. Germline V gene data show CDR1 as DFQATT and CDR2 as SNEGSKA (reference sequence). The V segment lost 6 bases and the J segment 8 bases; nucleotides outside the gene matches: 9. CDR3 in amino acids: CSAATSGSIYEQFF. CDR3 nucleotides: TGCAGTGCAGCAACTAGCGGGAGTATCTATGAGCAGTTCTTC.

This clonotype was observed many times. The rearrangement uses TRBV5-1 and TRBJ2-7, with a weak D call TRBD2 (5 bases). Trimming stripped 5 bases from V and 3 bases from J, with 6 bases between. The CDR3 is 11 residues long. Germline values: CDR1 SGHRS, CDR2 YFSETQ. The CDR3: CASRRDYEQYF. In DNA form, the CDR3 reads TGCGCCAGCAGGAGGGACTACGAGCAGTACTTC.

This clonotype appeared a few times. CDR3 residues: CASLFRNGNTIYF. CDR3 nucleotides: TGTGCCAGTTTGTTCCGGAATGGAAACACCATATATTTT. The V gene is TRBV12-3 or TRBV12-4, the J gene TRBJ1-3; D is undetermined. Trimming cost V 9 bases and J 3 bases, with 12 bases left between them. There are 13 residues in the CDR3.

This clonotype was counted between two and nine times. This chain joins TRBV27 and TRBJ2-3; TRBD2 matches 9 bases. The CDR3 is 19 amino acids. CDR1 and CDR2 from the germline V gene are MNHEY and SMNVEV (reference sequence). After removal of 2 bases from V and 0 bases from J, the junction contained 12 bases not matched to a gene. In DNA, the CDR3 is TGTGCCAGCAGTTTAATCGGGACTAGCTGGGCGTCTAGCACAGATACGCAGTATTTT. Its protein product is CASSLIGTSWASSTDTQYF.

This chain joins TRBV6-2 or TRBV6-3 and TRBJ2-3; D perhaps matches TRBD1 (5 bases). Germline V lookup: CDR1 MNHEY, CDR2 SVGEGT. The CDR3 is 13 amino acids. V gave up 0 bases and J gave up 12 bases, with 13 bases separating them. The CDR3: CASSYSTRQFQYF. CDR3 nucleotides: TGTGCCAGCAGTTACTCTACGAGACAGTTTCAGTATTTT.